This T cell receptor beta chain was identified during a study of blood T cell repertoires in COVID-19. Study in general: Italy, Spain and the United States were the sources of the convalescent and acute COVID-19 samples.

Clones were read by immunoSEQ multiplex PCR, and TCRdb kept only the in-frame ones, dropping some. The sample includes over 400,000 clones, less than 90% of them seen just once. This CDR3 is built from 14 residues. Germline trimming cut 4 bases from V and 8 bases from J; bases unmatched to any gene: 9. Germline V lookup: CDR1 MDHEN, CDR2 SYDVKM. The receptor's source is an older woman who had recovered from COVID-19. The V and J genes are TRBV28 and TRBJ1-2; 8 bases agree with TRBD1. The sequenced sample consisted of PBMCs or T cells enriched from blood (not recorded which). CDR3 amino acids: CASSSYGQGQGYTF. CDR3 DNA: TGTGCCAGCAGTTCCTACGGACAGGGCCAGGGCTACACCTTC.